This note documents a single TCR beta chain sequence. Germline V gives CDR1 MNHEY, CDR2 SVGAGI. The CDR3 is made up of 15 amino acids. V was trimmed by 2 bases and J by 6 bases, leaving 13 bases between them. This sample was taken from a study of T cell responses to AZD1222 COVID-19 vaccine. Produced via immunoSEQ multiplex PCR; TCRdb's table is partial and in-frame only. The sample holds around 110,000 clones, 85% to 95% seen once. This receptor was identified in an adult in good health. This specimen was peripheral blood, taken on day 0 of AZD1222 vaccination. The gene calls are TRBV6-5 and TRBJ2-2; D is unclear. CDR3 sequence: CASSYAPPTAGELFF. The CDR3 nucleotides are TGTGCCAGCAGTTACGCTCCTCCGACCGCCGGGGAGCTGTTTTTT.